These T cell receptor beta chains were read from a single sample in a study of blood T cell repertoires in COVID-19. This table comes from immunoSEQ multiplex PCR, and its TCRdb copy is limited to in-frame clones, with some not included. There are roughly 220,000 clones in the sample; about 81% occur only once, and approximately 8% lies in the top ten. Sequenced input: peripheral blood. These receptors were obtained from a woman at least 80 years old with COVID-19, enrolled during active disease. CDR3s include the opening cysteine and the closing phenylalanine or tryptophan. A D gene is named only where the DNA matches it firmly. Clone size, where shown, is once, few, many, or a class for clones that have expanded.

j_call clone_size v_call d_call cdr3_aa cdr3_nt
TRBJ2-1 - TRBV18 - CASSPGGQGKQFF TGTGCCAGCTCACCGGGTGGGCAGGGTAAGCAGTTCTTC
TRBJ1-1 - TRBV18 - CASSSTGGSNTEAFF TGTGCCAGCTCATCCACCGGGGGATCGAACACTGAAGCTTTCTTT
TRBJ1-2 - TRBV7-8 TRBD1 CASSARDRAWGGYTF TGTGCCAGCAGCGCCAGGGACAGGGCCTGGGGTGGCTACACCTTC
TRBJ2-7 - TRBV3-1/TRBV3-2 TRBD1 CASSHSVAGTGSSYEQYF TGTGCCAGCAGCCATAGCGTCGCCGGGACAGGGAGCTCCTACGAGCAGTACTTC
TRBJ1-2 - TRBV7-3 - CASSNIRGGTPYGYTF TGTGCCAGCAGTAACATTAGGGGGGGTACCCCCTATGGCTACACCTTC
TRBJ1-6 - TRBV2 - CASTPTGNSPLHF TGTGCCAGCACCCCGACAGGAAATTCACCCCTCCACTTT
TRBJ2-2 - TRBV7-2 TRBD2 CASRAVTSGSNTGELFF TGTGCCAGTAGGGCGGTGACTAGCGGGAGCAACACCGGGGAGCTGTTTTTT
TRBJ1-2 - TRBV7-8 - CASSLLRGEGGYTF TGTGCCAGCAGCTTACTCAGGGGCGAAGGTGGCTACACCTTC
TRBJ2-7 - TRBV5-1 TRBD1 CASSLATGVTYEQYF TGCGCCAGCAGCTTGGCTACAGGGGTGACCTACGAGCAGTACTTC
TRBJ2-2 - TRBV19 TRBD1 CASTSPGQGKLGGELFF TGTGCCAGTACCTCCCCGGGACAGGGGAAGTTGGGCGGGGAGCTGTTTTTT
TRBJ1-6 - TRBV14 - CASSQVRGNSPLHF TGTGCCAGCAGCCAAGTCAGAGGGAATTCACCCCTCCACTTT
TRBJ2-4 - TRBV3-1/TRBV3-2 - CASSQELSTYAAKNIQYF TGTGCCAGCAGCCAAGAGCTTAGCACCTATGCAGCCAAAAACATTCAGTACTTC
TRBJ2-7 - TRBV6-1 TRBD1 CASSGGQPISYEQYF TGTGCCAGCAGTGGGGGACAGCCGATCTCCTACGAGCAGTACTTC
TRBJ1-4 - TRBV7-9 - CASSFWPNEANEKLFF TGTGCCAGCAGCTTTTGGCCAAACGAGGCTAATGAAAAACTGTTTTTT
TRBJ2-3 - TRBV5-6 - CASSLIEDTQYF TGTGCCAGCAGCTTGATTGAGGATACGCAGTATTTT
TRBJ1-5 few TRBV4-1 - CASSHDFDSYSNQPQHF TGCGCCAGCAGCCACGATTTCGACTCGTATAGCAATCAGCCCCAGCATTTT
TRBJ1-3 - TRBV14 - CASSSSEAILYF TGTGCCAGCAGTTCTTCCGAGGCCATCCTGTATTTT
TRBJ2-5 - TRBV5-1 TRBD1 CASSFPGTGEETQYF TGCGCCAGCAGCTTCCCCGGGACAGGGGAAGAGACCCAGTACTTC
TRBJ1-2 - TRBV5-1 - CASSSSGDYGYTF TGCGCCAGCAGCTCCTCAGGGGACTATGGCTACACCTTC
TRBJ2-3 - TRBV13 - CASSPLGQGSTDTQYF TGTGCCAGCAGCCCCTTGGGGCAGGGAAGCACAGATACGCAGTATTTT
TRBJ1-2 - TRBV5-6 - CASSVEGRGHYGYTF TGTGCCAGCAGCGTGGAGGGCAGGGGACACTATGGCTACACCTTC
TRBJ2-7 - TRBV6-5 TRBD2 CASSPVGGPYEQYF TGTGCCAGCAGTCCCGTGGGAGGGCCCTACGAGCAGTACTTC
TRBJ1-6 - TRBV6-5 TRBD1 CASSFRDREFSPLHF TGTGCCAGCAGTTTCCGGGACAGAGAATTCTCACCCCTCCACTTT